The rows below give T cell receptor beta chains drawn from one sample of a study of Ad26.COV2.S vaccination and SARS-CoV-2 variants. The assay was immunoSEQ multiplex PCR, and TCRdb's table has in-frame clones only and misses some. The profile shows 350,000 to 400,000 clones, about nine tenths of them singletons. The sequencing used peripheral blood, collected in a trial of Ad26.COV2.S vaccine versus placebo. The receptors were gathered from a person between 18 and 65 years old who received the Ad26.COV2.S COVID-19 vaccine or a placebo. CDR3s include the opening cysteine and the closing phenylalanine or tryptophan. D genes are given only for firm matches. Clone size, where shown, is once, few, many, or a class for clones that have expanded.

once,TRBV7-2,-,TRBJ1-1,TGTGCCAGCAGCCTCTCTCATTCGAACACTGAAGCTTTCTTT,CASSLSHSNTEAFF
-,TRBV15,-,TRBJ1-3,TGTGCCACGGGGCGCCCCTCTGGAAACACCATATATTTT,CATGRPSGNTIYF
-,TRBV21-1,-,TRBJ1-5,TGTGCCAGCAGCGAGAACAGGGGGCTACAGCCCCAGCATTTT,CASSENRGLQPQHF
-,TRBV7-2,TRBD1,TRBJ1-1,TGTGCCAGCAGCCCACAGACAGGGGGTTCTATAACTGAAGCTTTCTTT,CASSPQTGGSITEAFF
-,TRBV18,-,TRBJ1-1,TGTGCCAGCTCACCTCAAAACACTGAAGCTTTCTTT,CASSPQNTEAFF
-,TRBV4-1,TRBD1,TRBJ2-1,TGCGCCAGCAGCTTACCCCAGGGGGTTCTATACAATGAGCAGTTCTTC,CASSLPQGVLYNEQFF
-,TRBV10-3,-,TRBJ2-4,TGTGCCATCAGTGAGTCGACCCCTCGGGCAAACATTCAGTACTTC,CAISESTPRANIQYF
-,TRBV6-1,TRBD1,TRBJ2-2,TGTGCCAGCAGTGAAAACAGGGGGCGGACCGGGGAGCTGTTTTTT,CASSENRGRTGELFF
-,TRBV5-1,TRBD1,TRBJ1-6,TGCGCCAGCAGCTTGATGGGGACAGCGAATAATTCACCCCTCCACTTT,CASSLMGTANNSPLHF
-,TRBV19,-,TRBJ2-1,TGTGCCAGTAGCCAAGCAAGGAGTTCCTACAATGAGCAGTTCTTC,CASSQARSSYNEQFF